This TCR beta chain derives from a study of regulatory T cells in long-lasting Graves disease. In the study overall: The antithyroid drugs taken by newly diagnosed Graves' patients had been used for under 3 months. Study-wide points: Under persistent disease, TRBV28, TRBJ1-2 and TRBJ2-5 were used preferentially. Persistent patients shared about 2,800 public clonotypes among themselves. Newly diagnosed patients shared fewer, at about a thousand.

CDR3 length: 16 residues. V gave up 7 bases and J gave up 5 bases, with 23 bases separating them. Germline CDR1 reads SQVTM; CDR2 reads ANQGSEA. Noted time point: newly diagnosed GD, antithyroid drugs for less than 3 months. There was RNA extracted from PBMCs, and the TCR library was made from it. Nine milliliters of peripheral blood went into EDTA tubes. Comments on this clonotype: Its antigen is undetermined.

Relying on iRepertoire HTBI primers and Arm-PCR of CDR3 regions, the team built TCR beta libraries. Each CDR3 protein gets one entry after TCRdb re-called the multiplex PCR reads with MiXCR. The table shows 250,000 or so distinct CDR3 sequences, with just over 20% occurring only once. This clonotype originated in a female donor with Graves disease. The source material was peripheral blood mononuclear cells (PBMCs), sampled at new diagnosis, from a patient treated with antithyroid drugs. This chain links TRBV29-1 with TRBJ2-2; D may be TRBD1 (6 bases). As DNA, the CDR3 is TGCAGCGCCCTCCTTCCCACAGGGTTGACGACCGGGGAGCTGTTTTTT. This gives the protein CSALLPTGLTTGELFF.